A selection of T cell receptor beta chains follows, all from one sample in a study of cytomegalovirus exposure and HLA in healthy donors. The method was immunoSEQ multiplex PCR; TCRdb's version includes in-frame clones alone and lacks a portion of them. Here the sample spans around 150,000 clones, 60% to 80% being singletons. Material for sequencing was PBMCs. These receptors originate from a man younger than 35 in good health and CMV-seropositive. The CDR3 runs from the conserved cysteine through the conserved F or W. The D gene is left open where the match is weak. Clone size is stated in some rows and not others, as once, few, many or a class when expanded.

>once|TRBJ1-2|TRBV7-2|-
CASSLAYGRNGYTF
TGTGCCAGCAGCTTAGCGTACGGGAGGAATGGCTACACCTTC
>-|TRBJ2-1|TRBV7-2|TRBD2
CASSPEAGGRYNEQFF
TGTGCCAGCAGCCCGGAAGCGGGAGGGAGGTACAATGAGCAGTTCTTC
>few|TRBJ2-1|TRBV12-5|-
CASGWTGVDLAGIAVRNEQFF
TGTGCTAGTGGTTGGACAGGGGTGGATCTAGCGGGTATTGCGGTACGCAATGAGCAGTTCTTC
>-|TRBJ1-4|TRBV19|-
CASSFYRVDGEKLFF
TGTGCCAGTAGTTTTTACAGGGTAGATGGCGAAAAACTGTTTTTT
>-|TRBJ2-7|TRBV6-5|-
CASSYSGLWPYEQYF
TGTGCCAGCAGTTACTCCGGGTTGTGGCCCTACGAGCAGTACTTC
>-|TRBJ2-1|TRBV2|-
CASRRDFDNEQFF
TGTGCCAGCAGGCGGGACTTTGACAATGAGCAGTTCTTC
>-|TRBJ2-1|TRBV29-1|TRBD2
CTYSGLPRLSNNEQFF
TGCACCTATAGCGGGTTACCCCGACTATCCAACAATGAGCAGTTCTTC
>-|TRBJ1-5|TRBV28|TRBD1
CASRPGTGGNQPQHF
TGTGCCAGCAGACCAGGGACAGGGGGGAATCAGCCCCAGCATTTT
>-|TRBJ2-2|TRBV7-9|-
CASSLNRWGELFF
TGTGCCAGCAGCTTAAACCGGTGGGGGGAGCTGTTTTTT
>-|TRBJ1-4|TRBV2|-
CASSDRRGPRGELFF
TGTGCCAGCAGTGATAGGAGAGGCCCCAGAGGTGAACTGTTTTTT
>-|TRBJ2-1|TRBV25-1|TRBD1
CASRARDRVGGEQFF
TGTGCCAGCAGGGCCCGGGACAGGGTCGGGGGTGAGCAGTTCTTC
>-|TRBJ2-2|TRBV18|-
CASSDRNTGELFF
TGTGCCAGCTCAGACAGGAACACCGGGGAGCTGTTTTTT
>-|TRBJ2-1|TRBV2|TRBD2
CASSASGRARSNEQFF
TGTGCCAGCAGTGCTAGCGGGAGGGCCCGTTCCAATGAGCAGTTCTTC
>-|TRBJ2-7|TRBV15|TRBD1
CATSRAGGYYEQYF
TGTGCCACCAGCAGAGCAGGGGGATACTACGAGCAGTACTTC
>-|TRBJ2-1|TRBV5-4|TRBD2
CASSLGGPREGYNEQFF
TGTGCCAGCAGCTTGGGGGGGCCCCGGGAGGGTTACAATGAGCAGTTCTTC
>-|TRBJ1-2|TRBV2|-
CASSAGVGPSLLYGYTF
TGTGCCAGCAGCGCGGGGGTAGGGCCGAGCCTATTATATGGCTACACCTTC
>-|TRBJ1-2|TRBV14|-
CASSKRDAGTHGYTF
TGTGCCAGCAGCAAACGAGATGCGGGTACCCATGGCTACACCTTC
>few|TRBJ1-1|TRBV14|-
CASSQGQFTQAFF
TGTGCCAGCAGCCAAGGGCAGTTTACCCAAGCTTTCTTT
>-|TRBJ2-7|TRBV2|-
CASSHDSPPAVVEQYF
TGTGCCAGCAGTCACGACAGCCCGCCGGCGGTTGTCGAGCAGTACTTC
>-|TRBJ2-3|TRBV9|TRBD2
CASSVPGTSKRDTQYF
TGTGCCAGCAGCGTCCCCGGGACTAGCAAGAGGGATACGCAGTATTTT
>-|TRBJ2-5|TRBV14|TRBD2
CASSQEATSAQETQYF
TGTGCCAGCAGCCAAGAGGCGACTAGCGCGCAAGAGACCCAGTACTTC
>-|TRBJ2-5|TRBV11-1|TRBD2
CASTLSGGGTQYF
TGTGCCAGCACCTTGTCCGGGGGGGGAACCCAGTACTTC
>-|TRBJ1-2|TRBV6-5|-
CASSYGRQEFYGYTF
TGTGCCAGCAGTTACGGTAGACAGGAGTTCTATGGCTACACCTTC
>few|TRBJ1-5|TRBV19|-
CASSIEGNWITKPSNQPQHF
TGTGCCAGTAGTATCGAGGGAAACTGGATCACAAAACCTAGCAATCAGCCCCAGCATTTT
>-|TRBJ2-1|TRBV28|TRBD2
CASSLLAGGTYNEQFF
TGTGCCAGCAGTTTACTAGCGGGAGGCACCTACAATGAGCAGTTCTTC
>once|TRBJ1-2|TRBV30|-
CAWSAQPRTYTF
TGTGCCTGGAGTGCTCAGCCGAGGACTTACACCTTC
>-|TRBJ1-5|TRBV28|-
CASSPPVWPQHF
TGTGCCAGCAGTCCCCCGGTTTGGCCCCAGCATTTT
>few|TRBJ2-3|TRBV29-1|-
CSVHGRTMGTQYF
TGCAGCGTTCATGGACGGACAATGGGTACGCAGTATTTT
>-|TRBJ1-2|TRBV7-9|TRBD1
CASRGDRNYGYTF
TGTGCCAGCAGGGGGGACAGGAACTATGGCTACACCTTC
>-|TRBJ1-2|TRBV7-9|-
CASESQGSYGYTF
TGTGCCAGCGAGTCGCAGGGATCCTATGGCTACACCTTC
>once|TRBJ2-7|TRBV9|-
CASSVDRSSDEQYF
TGTGCCAGCAGCGTAGACAGGTCTTCCGACGAGCAGTACTTC
>few|TRBJ2-3|TRBV18|-
CASSPPVATDTQYF
TGTGCCAGCTCACCACCAGTGGCCACAGATACGCAGTATTTT
>-|TRBJ1-3|TRBV7-9|-
CASSLEARVWNTIYF
TGTGCCAGCAGCTTAGAGGCCAGGGTATGGAACACCATATATTTT
>-|TRBJ2-1|TRBV7-9|TRBD2
CASQLAGPNEQFF
TGTGCCAGCCAGTTAGCGGGCCCCAATGAGCAGTTCTTC
>-|TRBJ2-1|TRBV6-5|TRBD2
CASSYIAGRNNEQFF
TGTGCCAGCAGTTACATAGCGGGACGGAACAATGAGCAGTTCTTC
>-|TRBJ1-5|TRBV7-8|-
CASQLKGRDQPQHF
TGTGCCAGCCAGCTAAAGGGGAGGGATCAGCCCCAGCATTTT
>-|TRBJ2-7|TRBV30|TRBD1
CAYYRGGEQYF
TGTGCCTATTACAGGGGTGGCGAGCAGTACTTC
>-|TRBJ2-5|TRBV4-2|-
CASSQEGALRETQYF
TGTGCCAGCAGCCAAGAAGGGGCCCTCCGGGAGACCCAGTACTTC
>-|TRBJ2-3|TRBV12-5|-
CASGLSLSTENTDTQYF
TGTGCTAGTGGTTTGTCCCTTTCGACAGAGAACACAGATACGCAGTATTTT
>few|TRBJ2-1|TRBV7-9|-
CASSPRDLYNEQFF
TGTGCCAGCAGCCCCAGGGACTTATACAATGAGCAGTTCTTC
>-|TRBJ2-7|TRBV2|TRBD2
CASSVGGSSYEQYF
TGTGCCAGCAGTGTGGGCGGGAGCTCCTACGAGCAGTACTTC
>-|TRBJ1-3|TRBV15|TRBD1
CATSRGEPGQRGNTIYF
TGTGCCACCAGCAGAGGGGAACCGGGACAGCGTGGAAACACCATATATTTT
>few|TRBJ2-1|TRBV7-9|TRBD2
CASSPEGTSGRNEQFF
TGTGCCAGCAGCCCAGAAGGTACTAGCGGGAGAAATGAGCAGTTCTTC
>-|TRBJ2-1|TRBV27|TRBD2
CASSYLAGGISSYNEQFF
TGTGCCAGTAGCTATCTAGCGGGAGGGATTAGCTCCTACAATGAGCAGTTCTTC
>-|TRBJ2-1|TRBV7-8|-
CASSLLGGAHEQFF
TGTGCCAGCAGCTTATTAGGGGGGGCACATGAGCAGTTCTTC
>-|TRBJ2-2|TRBV7-3|TRBD1
CASSPQGAINTGELFF
TGTGCCAGCAGCCCACAGGGGGCGATCAACACCGGGGAGCTGTTTTTT
>-|TRBJ2-7|TRBV7-2|TRBD2
CASSHDRASGRSSYEQYF
TGTGCCAGCAGCCACGATAGGGCTAGCGGGCGAAGCTCCTACGAGCAGTACTTC
>once|TRBJ2-6|TRBV25-1|-
CASSEVSGLSGANVLTF
TGTGCCAGCAGTGAAGTCTCAGGGCTCTCTGGGGCCAACGTCCTGACTTTC
>few|TRBJ2-3|TRBV28|-
CASSLGQGPGDTQYF
TGTGCCAGCAGTTTGGGTCAGGGGCCGGGAGATACGCAGTATTTT
>-|TRBJ1-2|TRBV10-2|TRBD1
CASIGTGVGPIYGYTF
TGCGCCAGCATTGGGACAGGGGTTGGCCCGATCTATGGCTACACCTTC
>once|TRBJ1-4|TRBV5-5|-
CASSFKRGSSTNEKLFF
TGTGCCAGCAGCTTTAAACGGGGAAGTTCAACTAATGAAAAACTGTTTTTT
>few|TRBJ2-1|TRBV7-2|-
CASSFVGSSYNEQFF
TGTGCCAGCAGCTTCGTCGGGAGCTCCTACAATGAGCAGTTCTTC